Detailed here is one TCR beta chain. The sample belongs to a study of technical replicates of blood from a handful of donors. Some clones are missing from TCRdb's copy, which holds only in-frame ones; the method was immunoSEQ multiplex PCR. The data show approximately 73,000 clones, roughly 91% seen once. The clonotype comes from a human donor in good health. Sequencing used T cells isolated from PBMCs.

Here the CDR3 reads CASSLRNTQGYGYTF. CDR3 sequence (DNA): TGTGCCAGTAGTCTCCGAAACACCCAGGGGTATGGCTACACCTTC. The chain is built from TRBV19 and TRBJ1-2, with a possible D match to TRBD1 (6 bases). The germline V gene has CDR1 LNHDA and CDR2 SQIVND (reference sequence). The CDR3 runs 15 residues. Trimming removed 5 bases from V and 5 bases from J, with 18 bases in between.